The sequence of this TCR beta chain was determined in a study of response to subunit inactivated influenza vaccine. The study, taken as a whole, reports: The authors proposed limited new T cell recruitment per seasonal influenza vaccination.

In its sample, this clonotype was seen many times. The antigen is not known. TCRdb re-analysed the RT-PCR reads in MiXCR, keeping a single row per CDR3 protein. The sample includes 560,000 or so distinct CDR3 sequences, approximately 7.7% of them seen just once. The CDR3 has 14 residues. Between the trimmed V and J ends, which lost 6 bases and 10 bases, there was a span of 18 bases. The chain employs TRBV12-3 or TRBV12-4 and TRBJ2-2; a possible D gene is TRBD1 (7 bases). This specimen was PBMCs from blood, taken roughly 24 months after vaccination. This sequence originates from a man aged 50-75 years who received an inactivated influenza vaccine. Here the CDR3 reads CASSPSSRGAELFF. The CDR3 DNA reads TGTGCCAGCAGCCCTAGCTCCAGGGGGGCGGAGCTGTTTTTT.